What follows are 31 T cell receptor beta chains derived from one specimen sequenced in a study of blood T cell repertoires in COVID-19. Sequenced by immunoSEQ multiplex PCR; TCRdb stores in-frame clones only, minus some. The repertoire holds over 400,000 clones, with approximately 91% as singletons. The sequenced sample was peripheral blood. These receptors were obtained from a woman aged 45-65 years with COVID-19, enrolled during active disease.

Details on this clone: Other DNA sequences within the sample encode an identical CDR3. The CDR3 protein is CASSRTANTEAFF. The CDR3 coding sequence is TGTGCCAGTAGTAGGACAGCGAACACTGAAGCTTTCTTT. The chain links TRBV19 to TRBJ1-1; TRBD1 might be the D (6 bases). This CDR3 is 13 amino acids long. With 4 bases removed from V and 1 base from J, the gap between germline ends came to 7 bases. From germline, CDR1 is LNHDA and CDR2 SQIVND (reference sequence).

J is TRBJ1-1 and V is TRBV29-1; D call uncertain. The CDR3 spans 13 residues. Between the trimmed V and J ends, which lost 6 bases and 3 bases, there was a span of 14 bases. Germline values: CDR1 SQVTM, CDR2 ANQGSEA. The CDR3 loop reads CSVRAGGDTEAFF. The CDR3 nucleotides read TGCAGCGTGAGGGCGGGTGGGGACACTGAAGCTTTCTTT.

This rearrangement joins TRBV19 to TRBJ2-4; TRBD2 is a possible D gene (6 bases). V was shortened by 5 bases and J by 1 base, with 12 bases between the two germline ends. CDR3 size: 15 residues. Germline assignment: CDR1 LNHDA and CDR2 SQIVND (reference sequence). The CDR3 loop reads CASSSPGVAKNIQYF. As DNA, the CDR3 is TGTGCCAGTAGTTCCCCGGGGGTGGCCAAAAACATTCAGTACTTC.

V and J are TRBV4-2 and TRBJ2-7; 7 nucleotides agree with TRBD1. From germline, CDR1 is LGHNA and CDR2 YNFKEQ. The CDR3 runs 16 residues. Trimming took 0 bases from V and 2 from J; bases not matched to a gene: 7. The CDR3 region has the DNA TGTGCCAGCAGCCAAGAAAACAGGGGTGGCGCCTACGAGCAGTACTTC. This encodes CASSQENRGGAYEQYF.

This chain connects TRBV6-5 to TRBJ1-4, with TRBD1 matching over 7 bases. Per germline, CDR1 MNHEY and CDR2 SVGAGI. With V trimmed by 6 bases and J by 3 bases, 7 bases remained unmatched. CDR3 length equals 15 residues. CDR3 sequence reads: CASSRGSVANEKLFF. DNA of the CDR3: TGTGCCAGCAGCAGGGGGTCGGTGGCTAATGAAAAACTGTTTTTT.

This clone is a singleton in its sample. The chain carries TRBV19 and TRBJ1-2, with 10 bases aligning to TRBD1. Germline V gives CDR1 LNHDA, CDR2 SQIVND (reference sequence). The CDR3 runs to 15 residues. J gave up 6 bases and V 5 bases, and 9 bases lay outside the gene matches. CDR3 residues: CASSRRQGAVDGYTF. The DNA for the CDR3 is TGTGCCAGTAGTCGACGACAGGGGGCGGTCGATGGCTACACCTTC.

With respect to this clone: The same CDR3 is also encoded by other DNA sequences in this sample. Written as DNA, the CDR3 is TGTGCCAGCAGCGTAGCTATGAGATCAACAGATACGCAGTATTTT. This encodes CASSVAMRSTDTQYF. The chain uses TRBV9 and TRBJ2-3; D not resolved. The CDR3 is 15 residues long. Germline CDR1 is SGDLS and CDR2 is YYNGEE. Trimming shortened V by 0 bases and J by 3 bases, and 11 bases separated the two germline ends.

CDR3 sequence reads: CAWLGGSSYGYTF. The DNA of the CDR3 is TGTGCCTGGCTCGGGGGATCGAGCTATGGCTACACCTTC. The chain employs TRBV30 and TRBJ1-2, with D possibly being TRBD1 (5 bases). Trimming took 5 bases from V and 4 from J, leaving 14 bases between them. Germline V gives CDR1 GTSNPN, CDR2 SVGIG (reference sequence). The CDR3 totals 13 residues.

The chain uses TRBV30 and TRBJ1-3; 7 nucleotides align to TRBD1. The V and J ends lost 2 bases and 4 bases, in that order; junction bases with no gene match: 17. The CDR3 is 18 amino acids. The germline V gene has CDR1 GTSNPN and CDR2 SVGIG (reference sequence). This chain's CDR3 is CAWSSPRGMPQEGNTIYF. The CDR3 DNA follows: TGTGCCTGGAGTTCCCCCAGGGGGATGCCTCAAGAGGGAAACACCATATATTTT.

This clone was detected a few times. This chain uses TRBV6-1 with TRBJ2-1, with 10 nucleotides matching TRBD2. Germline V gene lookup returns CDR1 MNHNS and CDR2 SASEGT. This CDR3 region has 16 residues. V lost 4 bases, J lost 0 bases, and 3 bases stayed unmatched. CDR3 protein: CASSGAGGISYNEQFF. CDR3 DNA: TGTGCCAGCAGTGGAGCGGGGGGGATCTCCTACAATGAGCAGTTCTTC.

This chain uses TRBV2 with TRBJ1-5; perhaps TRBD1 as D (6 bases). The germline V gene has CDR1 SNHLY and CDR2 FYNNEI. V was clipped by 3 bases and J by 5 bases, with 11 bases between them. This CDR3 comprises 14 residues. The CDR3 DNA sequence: TGTGCCAGCAGTGATGTGGCAGGGGATCAGCCCCAGCATTTT. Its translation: CASSDVAGDQPQHF.

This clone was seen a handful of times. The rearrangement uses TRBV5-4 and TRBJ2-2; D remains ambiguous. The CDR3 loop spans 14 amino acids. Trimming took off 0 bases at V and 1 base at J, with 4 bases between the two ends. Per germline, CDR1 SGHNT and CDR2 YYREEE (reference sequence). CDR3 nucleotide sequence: TGTGCCAGCAGCTTGGCCGGGAACACCGGGGAGCTGTTTTTT. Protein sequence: CASSLAGNTGELFF. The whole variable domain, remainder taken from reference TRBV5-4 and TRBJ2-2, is ETGVTQSPTHLIKTRGQQVTLRCSSQSGHNTVSWYQQALGQGPQFIFQYYREEENGRGNFPPRFSGLQFPNYSSELNVNALELDDSALYLCASSLAGNTGELFFGEGSRLTVL.

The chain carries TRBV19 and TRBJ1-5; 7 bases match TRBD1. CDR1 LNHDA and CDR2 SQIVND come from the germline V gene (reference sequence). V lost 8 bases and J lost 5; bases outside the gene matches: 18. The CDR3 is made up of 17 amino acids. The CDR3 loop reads CASGTLSVYRGDQPQHF. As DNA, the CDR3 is TGTGCCAGTGGAACCCTCTCCGTTTACAGGGGCGATCAGCCCCAGCATTTT.

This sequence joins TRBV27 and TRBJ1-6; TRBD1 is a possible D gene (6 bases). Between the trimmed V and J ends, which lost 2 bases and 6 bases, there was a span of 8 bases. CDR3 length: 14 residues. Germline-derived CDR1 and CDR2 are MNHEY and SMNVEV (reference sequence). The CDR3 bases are TGTGCCAGCAGTTTAGGACAGTTTAATTCACCCCTCCACTTT. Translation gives CASSLGQFNSPLHF.

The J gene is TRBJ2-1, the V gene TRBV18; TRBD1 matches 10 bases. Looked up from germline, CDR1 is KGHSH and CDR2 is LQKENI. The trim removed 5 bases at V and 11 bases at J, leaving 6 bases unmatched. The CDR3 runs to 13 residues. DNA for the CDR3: TGTGCCAGCTCAAAAGGGACAGGGGCGAAGCAGTTCTTC. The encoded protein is CASSKGTGAKQFF. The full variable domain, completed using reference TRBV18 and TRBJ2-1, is NAGVMQNPRHLVRRRGQEARLRCSPMKGHSHVYWYRQLPEEGLKFMVYLQKENIIDESGMPKERFSAEFPKEGPSILRIQQVVRGDSAAYFCASSKGTGAKQFFGPGTRLTVL.

CDR3 sequence: CAWSPTGNGYTF. The CDR3 nucleotides are TGTGCCTGGAGCCCGACAGGGAATGGCTACACCTTC. The chain recombines TRBV30 with TRBJ1-2; 7 bases are a match to TRBD1. The junction had 4 bases not matched to a gene; V was cut back by 3 bases and J by 6 bases. There are 12 residues in the CDR3. The germline gives CDR1 GTSNPN, CDR2 SVGIG (reference sequence).

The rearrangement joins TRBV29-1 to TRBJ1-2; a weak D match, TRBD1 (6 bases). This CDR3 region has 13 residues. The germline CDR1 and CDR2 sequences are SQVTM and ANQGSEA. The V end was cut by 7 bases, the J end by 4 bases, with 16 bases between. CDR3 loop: CSAYYRASYGYTF. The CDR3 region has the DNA TGCAGCGCGTACTACAGGGCAAGCTATGGCTACACCTTC.

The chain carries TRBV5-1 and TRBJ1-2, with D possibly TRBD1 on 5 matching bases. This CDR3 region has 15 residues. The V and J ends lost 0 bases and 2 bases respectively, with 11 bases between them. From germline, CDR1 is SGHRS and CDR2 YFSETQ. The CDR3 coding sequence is TGCGCCAGCAGCTTGGAAGGGGTCGCGAACTATGGCTACACCTTC. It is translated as CASSLEGVANYGYTF.

CDR3 protein: CATSRASVGAQPQHF. The DNA for the CDR3 is TGTGCCACCAGCAGAGCTTCGGTGGGGGCTCAGCCCCAGCATTTT. This chain links TRBV15 with TRBJ1-5; TRBD1 might be the D (6 bases). This CDR3 is built from 15 residues. V dropped 1 base and J dropped 6 bases, with 13 bases sitting between them. Germline V gives CDR1 LNHNV, CDR2 YYDKDF (reference sequence). Supplemented by reference TRBV15 and TRBJ1-5, the full variable domain reads DAMVIQNPRYQVTQFGKPVTLSCSQTLNHNVMYWYQQKSSQAPKLLFHYYDKDFNNEADTPDNFQSRRPNTSFCFLDIRSPGLGDTAMYLCATSRASVGAQPQHFGDGTRLSIL.

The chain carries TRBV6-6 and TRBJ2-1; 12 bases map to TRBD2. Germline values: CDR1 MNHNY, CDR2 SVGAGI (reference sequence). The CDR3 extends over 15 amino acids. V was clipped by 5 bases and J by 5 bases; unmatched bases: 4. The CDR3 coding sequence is TGTGCCAGCAGTGGGACTAGCGGGTGGGACAATGAGCAGTTCTTC. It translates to CASSGTSGWDNEQFF.

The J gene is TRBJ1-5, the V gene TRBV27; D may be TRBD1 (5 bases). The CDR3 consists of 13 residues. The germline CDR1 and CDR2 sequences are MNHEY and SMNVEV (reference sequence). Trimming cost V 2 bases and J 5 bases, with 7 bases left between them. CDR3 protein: CASSLNRYQPQHF. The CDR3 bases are TGTGCCAGCAGTTTAAACAGGTATCAGCCCCAGCATTTT.

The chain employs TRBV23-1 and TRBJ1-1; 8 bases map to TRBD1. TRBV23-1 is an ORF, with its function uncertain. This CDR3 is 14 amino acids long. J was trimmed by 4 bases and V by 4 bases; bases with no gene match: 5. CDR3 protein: CASSLDRGGTEAFF. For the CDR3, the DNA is TGCGCCAGCAGTCTCGACAGGGGAGGCACTGAAGCTTTCTTT.

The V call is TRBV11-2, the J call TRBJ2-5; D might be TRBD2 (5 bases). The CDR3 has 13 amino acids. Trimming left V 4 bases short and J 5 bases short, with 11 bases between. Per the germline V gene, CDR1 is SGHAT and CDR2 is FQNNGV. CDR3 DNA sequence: TGTGCCAGCAGCTCCGGGGTCCGGGAGACCCAGTACTTC. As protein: CASSSGVRETQYF.

CDR3 sequence reads: CAVTGGLDQPQHF. In DNA, the CDR3 is TGTGCCGTTACAGGGGGCTTAGATCAGCCCCAGCATTTT. The J gene is TRBJ1-5, the V gene TRBV30; 9 bases align to TRBD1. CDR3 size: 13 residues. Germline assignment: CDR1 GTSNPN and CDR2 SVGIG (reference sequence). V was clipped by 8 bases and J by 5 bases; unmatched bases: 7.

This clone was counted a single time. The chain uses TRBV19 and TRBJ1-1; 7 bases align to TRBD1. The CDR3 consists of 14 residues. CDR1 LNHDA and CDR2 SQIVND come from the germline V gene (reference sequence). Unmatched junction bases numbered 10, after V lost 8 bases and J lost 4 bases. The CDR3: CASVRQGFSTEAFF. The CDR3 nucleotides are TGTGCCAGTGTGCGACAGGGATTTTCCACTGAAGCTTTCTTT.

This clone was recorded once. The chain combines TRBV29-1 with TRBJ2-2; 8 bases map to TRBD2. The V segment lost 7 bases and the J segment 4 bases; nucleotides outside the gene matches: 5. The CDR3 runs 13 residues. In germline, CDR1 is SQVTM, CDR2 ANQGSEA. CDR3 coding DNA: TGCAGCGCCCTGCGGGGGGCCACCGGGGAGCTGTTTTTT. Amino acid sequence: CSALRGATGELFF.

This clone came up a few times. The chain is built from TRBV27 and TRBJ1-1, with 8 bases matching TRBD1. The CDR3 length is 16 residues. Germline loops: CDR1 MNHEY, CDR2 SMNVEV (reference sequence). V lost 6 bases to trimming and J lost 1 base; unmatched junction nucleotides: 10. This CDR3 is CASSGILGQGNTEAFF. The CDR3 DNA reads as TGTGCCAGCAGCGGGATATTAGGACAGGGGAACACTGAAGCTTTCTTT.

CDR3 nucleotide sequence: TGTGCCAGCAGCACCGCCGGGTACAATGAGCAGTTCTTC. Amino acid sequence: CASSTAGYNEQFF. The chain has TRBV28 and TRBJ2-1; the D is unclear. Germline lookup yields CDR1 MDHEN and CDR2 SYDVKM. V shed 6 bases and J shed 4 bases, with 10 bases lying between them. This CDR3 contains 13 residues.

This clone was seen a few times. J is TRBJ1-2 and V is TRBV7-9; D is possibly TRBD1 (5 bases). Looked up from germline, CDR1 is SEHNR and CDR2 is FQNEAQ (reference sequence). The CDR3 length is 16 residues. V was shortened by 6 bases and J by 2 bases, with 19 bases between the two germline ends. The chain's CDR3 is CASSSWRDGPNYGYTF. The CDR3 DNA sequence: TGTGCCAGCAGTTCTTGGAGGGACGGACCGAACTATGGCTACACCTTC.

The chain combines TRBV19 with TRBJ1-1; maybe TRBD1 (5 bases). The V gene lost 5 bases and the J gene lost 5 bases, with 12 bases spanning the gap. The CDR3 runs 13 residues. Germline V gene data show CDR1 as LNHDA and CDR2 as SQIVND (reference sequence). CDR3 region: CASSPYRLTEAFF. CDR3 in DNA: TGTGCCAGTAGTCCGTACAGGTTAACTGAAGCTTTCTTT.

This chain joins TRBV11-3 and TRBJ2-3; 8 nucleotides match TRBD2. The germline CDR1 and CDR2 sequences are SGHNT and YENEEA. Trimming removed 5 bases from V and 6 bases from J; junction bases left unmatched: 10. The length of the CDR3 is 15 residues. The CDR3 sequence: CASSPGGGVVDTQYF. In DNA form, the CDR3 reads TGTGCCAGCAGCCCCGGGGGGGGTGTCGTGGATACGCAGTATTTT.